This T cell receptor beta chain was profiled in a study of cytomegalovirus exposure and HLA in healthy donors. Study-level points and caveats: V- and J-gene trimming in TCR beta was tied to a missense DCLRE1C variant by an analysis performed later.

Concerning this clone itself: Its specificity is unknown.

The CDR3 is made up of 14 amino acids. V was clipped by 1 base and J by 2 bases; unmatched bases: 1. CDR1 is SEHNR, CDR2 FQNEAQ, per germline (reference sequence). 60 Vbeta and 13 Jbeta primers were used in PCR. Clones were read by immunoSEQ multiplex PCR, and TCRdb kept only the in-frame ones, dropping some. The sample contains approximately 110,000 clones, around 80% of which appear only once. The chain joins TRBV7-9 to TRBJ1-1; the match to TRBD1 covers 7 bases. The sample taken for sequencing was PBMCs. The clonotype was recovered from a man between 50 and 59 years old in good health and CMV-seronegative. The CDR3 sequence is CASSLGQGNTEAFF. In DNA, the CDR3 is TGTGCCAGCAGCTTAGGACAGGGAAACACTGAAGCTTTCTTT.